The 32 T cell receptor beta chains reported below all come from one sample, sequenced in a study of blood T cell repertoires in COVID-19. Only in-frame clones appear in the TCRdb table, and some are missing; sequencing was by immunoSEQ multiplex PCR. The sample lists some 120,000 clones; approximately 87% were seen once. The source material was peripheral blood. Receptors were obtained from a man younger than 40 with acute or convalescent COVID-19.

V usage is TRBV7-8 and J usage is TRBJ1-5; no definite D call. This CDR3 spans 15 amino acids. Germline V gene lookup returns CDR1 SGHVS and CDR2 FQNEAQ. V lost 5 bases and J lost 3, with 14 bases in between. This CDR3 is CASSPIGGINQPQHF. The CDR3 nucleotides are TGTGCCAGCAGCCCCATCGGAGGAATCAATCAGCCCCAGCATTTT.

The chain has TRBV27 and TRBJ1-3; maybe TRBD1 (6 bases). There are 15 residues in the CDR3. The V gene's germline CDR1 is MNHEY and CDR2 SMNVEV (reference sequence). Trimming left V 5 bases short and J 3 bases short, with 14 bases between. The CDR3 loop is CASSPTGYHGNTIYF. The CDR3 nucleotides read TGTGCCAGCAGTCCCACAGGGTACCATGGAAACACCATATATTTT.

The chain recombines TRBV5-6 with TRBJ2-5; TRBD2 might be the D (6 bases). Germline V gene data show CDR1 as SGHDT and CDR2 as YYEEEE. This CDR3 is 13 amino acids long. V lost 0 bases, J lost 12 bases, and 15 bases lay in between. CDR3 DNA sequence: TGTGCCAGCAGCTTGGCCGGAGGGTTTCTTGAGTACTTC. It translates to CASSLAGGFLEYF.

The chain recombines TRBV2 with TRBJ2-5, with a tentative D call TRBD2 (5 bases). CDR1 is SNHLY, CDR2 FYNNEI, per germline. Between the trimmed V and J ends, which lost 4 bases and 2 bases, there was a span of 5 bases. CDR3 size: 12 residues. CDR3 residues: CASSGRQETQYF. In DNA form, the CDR3 reads TGTGCCAGCAGTGGGAGGCAAGAGACCCAGTACTTC.

The V gene is TRBV29-1, the J gene TRBJ2-3, with D tentatively TRBD2 (5 bases). Trimming took off 6 bases at V and 6 bases at J, with 16 bases between the two ends. The CDR3 is 13 amino acids. Germline V gives CDR1 SQVTM, CDR2 ANQGSEA. The CDR3 is CSVGGRVRDTQYF. The CDR3 DNA reads TGCAGCGTCGGAGGACGGGTCAGGGATACGCAGTATTTT.

J is TRBJ2-1 and V is TRBV20-1; D remains unclear. Germline-derived CDR1 and CDR2 are DFQATT and SNEGSKA (reference sequence). V shed 3 bases and J shed 4 bases, with 7 bases lying between them. The CDR3 is 12 amino acids. The CDR3 DNA is TGCAGTGCTAGTAGCAGGTACAATGAGCAGTTCTTC. Its translation: CSASSRYNEQFF.

The chain has TRBV29-1 and TRBJ1-4, with 9 bases lining up with TRBD1. Trimming removed 7 bases from V and 7 bases from J; junction bases left unmatched: 10. The CDR3 length is 14 residues. CDR1 and CDR2 (germline): SQVTM, ANQGSEA. The CDR3 reads CSAWTGVAGEKLFF. CDR3 nucleotide sequence: TGCAGCGCCTGGACAGGGGTAGCGGGTGAAAAACTGTTTTTT.

V is TRBV29-1 and J is TRBJ2-5, with D uncertain. Germline-derived CDR1 and CDR2 are SQVTM and ANQGSEA. The length of the CDR3 is 13 residues. V shed 4 bases and J shed 5 bases, with 14 bases lying between them. CDR3 residues: CSVATSGKETQYF. The CDR3 nucleotides read TGCAGCGTTGCGACCTCAGGAAAGGAGACCCAGTACTTC.

The V call is TRBV3-1 (or the pseudogene TRBV3-2), the J call TRBJ2-5; D remains unclear. The ends were cut back, 0 bases at V and 1 base at J, with 6 bases in the middle. The CDR3 is made up of 14 amino acids. Germline V gene data show CDR1 as LGHDT and CDR2 as YNNKEL (reference sequence). Here the CDR3 DNA reads TGTGCCAGCAGCCAAGATTGGGCCCAAGAGACCCAGTACTTC. Translating it yields CASSQDWAQETQYF.

The genes are TRBV7-8 and TRBJ2-6, with D possibly matching TRBD1 (6 bases). V lost 5 bases and J lost 0, with 17 bases in between. Germline V gene sequence: CDR1 SGHVS, CDR2 FQNEAQ. CDR3 length: 18 residues. This CDR3 is CASSPARTAYSGANVLTF. Here the CDR3 DNA reads TGTGCCAGCAGCCCGGCGCGGACAGCTTACTCTGGGGCCAACGTCCTGACTTTC.

The chain joins TRBV10-3 to TRBJ1-2; 9 bases align to TRBD1. The CDR3 has 16 residues. Trimming removed 3 bases from V and 3 bases from J; junction bases left unmatched: 8. Germline CDR1 reads ENHRY; CDR2 reads SYGVKD. DNA of the CDR3: TGTGCCATCAGTGAAATCCGGGACAGGGTGGACTATGGCTACACCTTC. Residues: CAISEIRDRVDYGYTF.

The chain links TRBV3-1 (or the pseudogene TRBV3-2) to TRBJ2-6; the match to TRBD1 covers 10 bases. The CDR3 totals 19 residues. CDR1 and CDR2 (germline): LGHDT, YNNKEL (reference sequence). The trim removed 0 bases at V and 4 bases at J, leaving 9 bases unmatched. The CDR3 DNA sequence: TGTGCCAGCAGCCAAGATCTCCCTCGACAGGGGGCCGGGGCCAACGTCCTGACTTTC. This encodes CASSQDLPRQGAGANVLTF.

The CDR3 coding sequence is TGTGCCAGCAGGGGTAGGACAGGGGTTCGGGAGACCCAGTACTTC. This translates into CASRGRTGVRETQYF. The chain joins TRBV2 to TRBJ2-5; TRBD1 matches 9 bases. This CDR3 contains 15 residues. Germline V lookup: CDR1 SNHLY, CDR2 FYNNEI. Trimming cost V 6 bases and J 5 bases; bases outside gene matches: 10.

The chain carries TRBV12-3 or TRBV12-4 and TRBJ1-3; D unresolved. The CDR3 is 12 amino acids. Trimming cost V 6 bases and J 4 bases, with 7 bases left between them. CDR3 in amino acids: CASSVQGNTIYF. CDR3 nucleotides: TGTGCCAGCAGCGTACAGGGAAACACCATATATTTT.

The rearrangement uses TRBV2 and TRBJ2-1, with TRBD2 as a possible D gene (5 bases). The V end was cut by 4 bases, the J end by 15 bases, with 19 bases between. CDR1 SNHLY and CDR2 FYNNEI come from the germline V gene. This CDR3 contains 13 residues. The CDR3 coding sequence is TGTGCCAGCAGTGGCGAGGGAAGGCGCGCGGGGTTCTTC. It translates to CASSGEGRRAGFF.

The chain recombines TRBV6-5 with TRBJ1-6; maybe TRBD1 (6 bases). The CDR3 covers 14 residues. Trimming took 6 bases from V and 9 from J, leaving 15 bases between them. Germline CDR1 is MNHEY and CDR2 is SVGAGI. DNA of the CDR3: TGTGCCAGCAGCCTGATTGACAGGTTTTCACCCCTCCACTTT. Translation gives CASSLIDRFSPLHF.

V usage is TRBV5-4 and J usage is TRBJ1-2; D possibly corresponds to TRBD1 (5 bases). There are 11 residues in the CDR3. The germline CDR1 and CDR2 sequences are SGHNT and YYREEE (reference sequence). V was trimmed by 4 bases and J by 5 bases, leaving 6 bases between them. CDR3 sequence: CASSGTYGYTF. As DNA, the CDR3 is TGTGCCAGCAGCGGGACTTATGGCTACACCTTC.

The chain uses TRBV3-1 (or the pseudogene TRBV3-2) and TRBJ2-5; D is possibly TRBD1 (6 bases). This CDR3 spans 14 amino acids. V lost 3 bases and J lost 2, with 10 bases in between. Germline CDR1 reads LGHDT; CDR2 reads YNNKEL (reference sequence). In DNA, the CDR3 is TGTGCCAGCAGCCAGGGGGCTGGACAAGAGACCCAGTACTTC. Translating it yields CASSQGAGQETQYF.

V and J are TRBV7-9 and TRBJ1-2; unclear D gene. The CDR3 has 13 residues. Trimming left V 6 bases short and J 6 bases short, with 14 bases between. Per germline, CDR1 SEHNR and CDR2 FQNEAQ (reference sequence). Written as DNA, the CDR3 is TGTGCCAGCAGTTCATTTTACGGGGATGGCTACACCTTC. Its protein product is CASSSFYGDGYTF.

CDR3 coding DNA: TGTGCCAGCAGCTTTCGGGTATCTAGCACAGATACGCAGTATTTT. Translated: CASSFRVSSTDTQYF. This chain joins TRBV7-3 and TRBJ2-3; no firm D call. The ends were cut back, 3 bases at V and 0 bases at J, with 10 bases in the middle. The length of the CDR3 is 15 residues. The germline V gene has CDR1 SGHTA and CDR2 FQGTGA.

The chain recombines TRBV29-1 with TRBJ2-5; a possible D gene is TRBD1 (7 bases). CDR3 size: 12 residues. The germline V and J ends were trimmed by 6 bases and 1 base, with 9 bases remaining between them. Looked up from germline, CDR1 is SQVTM and CDR2 is ANQGSEA. CDR3 bases: TGCAGCGTCCAGGGGGGCCAAGAGACCCAGTACTTC. Translation gives CSVQGGQETQYF.

V is TRBV6-5 and J is TRBJ2-1; D may be TRBD2 (7 bases). V gave up 10 bases and J gave up 6 bases, with 22 bases separating them. The CDR3 is 15 amino acids. Germline V CDR1 and CDR2: MNHEY, SVGAGI. CDR3 in DNA: TGTGCCATCTCTAAGGGGGGGGGCCAGCTCAATGAGCAGTTCTTC. Amino acids: CAISKGGGQLNEQFF.

The chain has TRBV27 and TRBJ2-7; D might be TRBD1 (6 bases). Germline V gene sequence: CDR1 MNHEY, CDR2 SMNVEV (reference sequence). Deletions cut 9 bases from V and 2 bases from J, with 11 bases between. This CDR3 is 12 amino acids long. CDR3 protein: CARTGCTYEQYV. The CDR3 DNA sequence: TGTGCCAGGACAGGATGCACCTACGAGCAGTACGTC.

In its sample, this clone was seen once. The CDR3 coding sequence is TGTGCCTGGAGTCCGGGGGGATCTAGCACAGATACGCAGTATTTT. Protein: CAWSPGGSSTDTQYF. The chain uses TRBV30 and TRBJ2-3, with TRBD2 identical over 7 bases. The V gene end was trimmed by 2 bases and the J gene end by 0 bases; junction bases not matched to a gene: 5. CDR1 is GTSNPN, CDR2 SVGIG, per germline (reference sequence). The CDR3 spans 15 residues.

V is TRBV7-8 and J is TRBJ1-2; TRBD1 might be the D (5 bases). V was cut by 0 bases and J by 3 bases, with 14 bases left in between. The germline gives CDR1 SGHVS, CDR2 FQNEAQ. This CDR3 is built from 16 residues. CDR3 residues: CASSLAKLDSYYGYTF. CDR3 nucleotide sequence: TGTGCCAGCAGCTTAGCGAAACTCGACAGCTACTATGGCTACACCTTC. Variable domain in full (rest from reference TRBV7-8 and TRBJ1-2): GAGVSQSPRYKVAKRGQDVALRCDPISGHVSLFWYQQALGQGPEFLTYFQNEAQLDKSGLPSDRFFAERPEGSVSTLKIQRTQQEDSAVYLCASSLAKLDSYYGYTFGSGTRLTVV.

This clone was counted a few times. The CDR3 spells CASSLVRTGHTEAFF. CDR3 nucleotides: TGTGCCAGCAGCTTAGTCCGGACAGGGCACACTGAAGCTTTCTTT. This chain joins TRBV7-2 and TRBJ1-1; 8 positions agree with TRBD1. The CDR3 has 15 residues. The J segment lost 3 bases and the V segment lost 1 base, leaving 4 bases of the junction unmatched. Germline V gene data show CDR1 as SGHTA and CDR2 as FQGNSA.

This clone has just one count. The CDR3 DNA reads TGTGCCAGCAGCCATGGACTAGCGGGGGGGCCCAACGAGCAGTACTTC. Amino acid sequence: CASSHGLAGGPNEQYF. The chain carries TRBV4-2 and TRBJ2-7; 15 bases fit TRBD2. V was pared by 3 bases and J by 5 bases, with 5 bases of the junction left unmatched. The V gene's germline CDR1 is LGHNA and CDR2 YNFKEQ. The CDR3 consists of 16 residues.

The CDR3 is CASRPRPGGNQPQHF. DNA for the CDR3: TGTGCCAGCAGACCTAGGCCAGGGGGAAATCAGCCCCAGCATTTT. The J gene is TRBJ1-5, the V gene TRBV27; 7 bases are a match to TRBD1. This CDR3 comprises 15 residues. Germline V gene lookup returns CDR1 MNHEY and CDR2 SMNVEV (reference sequence). The trim removed 6 bases at V and 4 bases at J, leaving 9 bases unmatched.

This clone was seen only once. The chain carries TRBV6-5 and TRBJ2-3, with TRBD1 as a possible D gene (5 bases). V was shortened by 2 bases and J by 8 bases, with 11 bases between the two germline ends. The CDR3 length is 13 residues. Germline values: CDR1 MNHEY, CDR2 SVGAGI. CDR3 amino acids: CASSYTTGSTQYF. Here the CDR3 DNA reads TGTGCCAGCAGTTACACAACAGGTTCTACGCAGTATTTT.

The chain has TRBV9 and TRBJ2-1; 8 bases match TRBD1. Germline V gene data show CDR1 as SGDLS and CDR2 as YYNGEE. This CDR3 spans 16 amino acids. J lost 2 bases, V lost 4 bases, and 8 bases had no gene match. Here the CDR3 DNA reads TGTGCCAGCAGCCTGGCCGGGACAGGCACCTACAATGAGCAGTTCTTC. This codes for CASSLAGTGTYNEQFF. The whole variable domain, remainder taken from reference TRBV9 and TRBJ2-1, is DSGVTQTPKHLITATGQRVTLRCSPRSGDLSVYWYQQSLDQGLQFLIQYYNGEERAKGNILERFSAQQFPDLHSELNLSSLELGDSALYFCASSLAGTGTYNEQFFGPGTRLTVL.

The chain carries TRBV7-9 and TRBJ2-1, with 7 bases lining up with TRBD2. Per the germline V gene, CDR1 is SEHNR and CDR2 is FQNEAQ (reference sequence). J was trimmed by 1 base and V by 4 bases; bases with no gene match: 4. CDR3 length equals 15 residues. CDR3 residues: CASSSVAGSYNEQFF. The CDR3, as DNA: TGTGCCAGCAGCTCAGTAGCGGGTTCCTACAATGAGCAGTTCTTC.

This chain connects TRBV7-6 to TRBJ2-3; 7 nucleotides agree with TRBD2. There are 15 residues in the CDR3. From germline, CDR1 is SGHVS and CDR2 FNYEAQ. V was pared by 5 bases and J by 4 bases, with 9 bases of the junction left unmatched. The CDR3 sequence: CASSPAGALSDTQYF. CDR3 coding DNA: TGTGCCAGCAGCCCCGCGGGAGCTCTGTCAGATACGCAGTATTTT.